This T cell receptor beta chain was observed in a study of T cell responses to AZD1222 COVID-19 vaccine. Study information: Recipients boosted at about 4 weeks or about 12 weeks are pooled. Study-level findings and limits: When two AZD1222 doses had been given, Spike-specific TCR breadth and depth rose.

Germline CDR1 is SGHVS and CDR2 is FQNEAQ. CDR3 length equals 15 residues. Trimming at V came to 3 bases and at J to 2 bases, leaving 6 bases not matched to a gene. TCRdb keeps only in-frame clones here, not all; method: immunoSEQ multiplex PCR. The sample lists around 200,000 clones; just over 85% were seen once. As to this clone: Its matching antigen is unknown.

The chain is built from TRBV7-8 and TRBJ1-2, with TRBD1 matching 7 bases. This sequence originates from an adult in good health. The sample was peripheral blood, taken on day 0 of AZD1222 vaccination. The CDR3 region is CASSFFTTGNYGYTF. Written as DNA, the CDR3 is TGTGCCAGCAGCTTTTTCACGACAGGGAACTATGGCTACACCTTC.